The present T cell receptor (beta chain) was sequenced within a study of early T cells in non-severe SARS-CoV-2 infection. Study observations and caveats: Anti-spike CD8 specificities were favored by VDJdb matching, whose results missed private and CD4 specificities.

Note on this clonotype: Its antigen is undetermined.

CDR1 SQVTM and CDR2 ANQGSEA come from the germline V gene. The CDR3 is made up of 13 amino acids. Between the trimmed V and J ends, which lost 8 bases and 1 base, there was a span of 14 bases. TCRdb reprocessed the 5' RACE reads via MiXCR and lists one record per CDR3 protein. The sample consists of roughly 70,000 distinct CDR3 sequences, around 14% of them appearing once. The rearrangement links TRBV29-1 to TRBJ1-1; D gene ambiguous. What was sequenced was whole blood. This TCR derives from an adult who was a healthcare worker with PCR-confirmed SARS-CoV-2 infection or an uninfected control (not recorded which). The CDR3 spells CSHILAPNTEAFF. The CDR3 DNA is TGCAGCCACATATTGGCACCGAACACTGAAGCTTTCTTT.